This T cell receptor (beta chain) was captured in a study of cytomegalovirus exposure and HLA in healthy donors. Trimming took 6 bases from V and 5 from J, leaving 16 bases between them. This CDR3 is built from 15 residues. CDR1 is LNHDA, CDR2 SQIVND, per germline (reference sequence). PCR involved 60 Vbeta and 13 Jbeta primers. The method was immunoSEQ multiplex PCR; TCRdb's version includes in-frame clones alone and lacks a portion of them. The data contain 80,000 to 100,000 clones, 70% to 85% of them singletons. In the case of this clone: The antigen remains unidentified. The sample holds other DNA sequences that translate to the same CDR3.

Study-wide points: TCR beta sequences numbering fewer than 20,000 were associated with HLA alleles at 0.05 false discovery rate in a later analysis.

The receptor was isolated from a human donor in good health. The sequenced sample was PBMCs. The genes are TRBV19 and TRBJ2-2; TRBD2 might be the D (7 bases). The CDR3, as DNA: TGTGCCAGTAGGGCCGGGGGGCGGAGGACCGGGGAGCTGTTTTTT. Amino acid sequence: CASRAGGRRTGELFF.